This TCR beta chain originates from a study of blood T cell repertoires in COVID-19. In germline, CDR1 is KGHSH, CDR2 LQKENI. This CDR3 spans 15 amino acids. The ends were cut back, 6 bases at V and 2 bases at J, with 14 bases in the middle. Study processing details: Estimates of nucleated cell counts were drawn from the amplification of reference gene primers. The protocol was immunoSEQ multiplex PCR, while the TCRdb copy is restricted to in-frame clones and leaves out a portion. The V and J calls and clone size were taken over from that table, and D and trimming were inferred from the DNA. The sample records around 70,000 clones, roughly 79% being singletons.

Sequencing was performed on peripheral blood. The receptor was isolated from a woman in her 70s with acute or convalescent COVID-19. This chain uses TRBV18 with TRBJ1-3; D call uncertain. The CDR3 bases are TGTGCCAGCTCTCCCCCGAGCTTGACTGGAAACACCATATATTTT. Translation: CASSPPSLTGNTIYF.